The following is a T cell receptor (beta chain) sequence with its context. V lost 4 bases and J 1 base, leaving 10 bases between the germline ends. There are 14 residues in the CDR3. Germline lookup yields CDR1 SGHKS and CDR2 YYEKEE (reference sequence). These data originate in a study of shared clonotypes between healthy human individuals. Sequenced by immunoSEQ multiplex PCR; TCRdb stores in-frame clones only, minus some. The table has roughly 2.6 million clones, 85% to 95% seen once. The chain recombines TRBV5-5 with TRBJ2-3; possible D gene TRBD2, 5 bases. Sequenced: naive CD4+ T cells sorted from blood. The subset here: CD45RA+ positively selected. The source of this sequence is a man aged 18-30 years in good health. This chain's CDR3 is CASSRGLRTDTQYF. The CDR3, as DNA: TGTGCCAGCAGCCGCGGACTCCGCACAGATACGCAGTATTTT.